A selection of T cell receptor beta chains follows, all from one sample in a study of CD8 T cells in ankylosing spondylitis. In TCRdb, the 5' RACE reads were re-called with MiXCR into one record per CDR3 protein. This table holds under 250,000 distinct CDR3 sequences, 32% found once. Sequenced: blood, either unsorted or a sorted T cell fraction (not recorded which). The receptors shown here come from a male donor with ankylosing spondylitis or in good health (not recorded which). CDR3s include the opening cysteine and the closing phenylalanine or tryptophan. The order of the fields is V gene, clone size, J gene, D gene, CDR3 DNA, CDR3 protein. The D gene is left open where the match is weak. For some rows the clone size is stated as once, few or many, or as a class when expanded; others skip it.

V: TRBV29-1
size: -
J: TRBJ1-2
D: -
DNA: TGCAGCGTTGAATCGATCGGTGGCTACACCTTC
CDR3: CSVESIGGYTF

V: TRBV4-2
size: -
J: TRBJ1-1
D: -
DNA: TGTGCCAGCAGCCAAGCCGGGACCTACACTGAAGCTTTCTTT
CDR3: CASSQAGTYTEAFF

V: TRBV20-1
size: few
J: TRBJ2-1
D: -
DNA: TGCAGTGCTACCCCCCTTGTGGGGGGATACAATGAGCAGTTCTTC
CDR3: CSATPLVGGYNEQFF

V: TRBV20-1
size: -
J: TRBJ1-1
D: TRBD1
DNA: TGCAGTGCTAGGGACCGGGACAGCGTAAACACTGAAACTTTCTTT
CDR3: CSARDRDSVNTETFF

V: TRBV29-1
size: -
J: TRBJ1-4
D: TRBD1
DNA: TGCAGCGCCGGGGACAGGGAGTCCGGACTGTTTTTT
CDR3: CSAGDRESGLFF

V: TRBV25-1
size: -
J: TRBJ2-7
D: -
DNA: TGTGCCAGCAGTGGGACAGGGAGGGACGAGCAGTACTTC
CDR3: CASSGTGRDEQYF

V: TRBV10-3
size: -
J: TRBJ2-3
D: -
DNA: TGTGCCATCAGTCAGGGGGGAGGCACAGATACGCAGTATTTT
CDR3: CAISQGGGTDTQYF

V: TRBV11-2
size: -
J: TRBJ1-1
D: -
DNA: TGTGCCAGCAGCCTTCAGGAAAAGAACACTGAAGCTTTCTTT
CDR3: CASSLQEKNTEAFF

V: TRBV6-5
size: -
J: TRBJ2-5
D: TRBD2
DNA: TGTGCCAGCAGTTACGGGGGACTACTGATGCAGACCCAGTACTTC
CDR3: CASSYGGLLMQTQYF

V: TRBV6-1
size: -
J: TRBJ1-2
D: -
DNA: TGTGCCAGCAGTCGGGGGACCGCCCGGCTCTTC
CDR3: CASSRGTARLF

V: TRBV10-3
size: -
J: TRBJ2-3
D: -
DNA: TGTGCCAGCAGTGAGTCGGATACGCAGTATTTT
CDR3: CASSESDTQYF

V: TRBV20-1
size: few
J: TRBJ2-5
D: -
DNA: TGCAGTGCTAGCGGTGACGGGGATGTTTTTTGGGCCCAGTACTTC
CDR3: CSASGDGDVFWAQYF

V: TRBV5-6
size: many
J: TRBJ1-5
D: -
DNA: TGTGCCAGCAGCCTGGACAGAGATCAGCCCCAGCATTTT
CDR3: CASSLDRDQPQHF

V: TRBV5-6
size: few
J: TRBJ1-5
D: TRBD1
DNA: TGTGCCAGCAGCCTCGGGACAGGCTATGCGGGCAATCAGCCCCAGCATTTT
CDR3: CASSLGTGYAGNQPQHF

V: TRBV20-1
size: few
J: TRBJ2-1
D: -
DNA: TGCAGTGCTAGAGATAGGTTTAGGTCAAGCTCCTACAATGAGCAGTTCTTC
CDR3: CSARDRFRSSSYNEQFF

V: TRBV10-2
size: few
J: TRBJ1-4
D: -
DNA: TGCGCCAGCAGTTACGGGAAAAATGAAAAACTGTTTTTT
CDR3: CASSYGKNEKLFF

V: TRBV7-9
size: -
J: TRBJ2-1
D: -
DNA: TGTGCCAGCAGCTGGATAGTGGGGAATGAGCAGTTCTTC
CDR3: CASSWIVGNEQFF

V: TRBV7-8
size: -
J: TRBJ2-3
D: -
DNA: TGTGCCAGCAGCGCCTCAGGCAGGGTGGGCACAGATACGCAGTATTTT
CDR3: CASSASGRVGTDTQYF

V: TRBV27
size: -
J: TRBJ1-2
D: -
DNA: TGTGCCAGCACCAAAAGGGGGTCTAACTATGGCTACACCTTC
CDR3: CASTKRGSNYGYTF

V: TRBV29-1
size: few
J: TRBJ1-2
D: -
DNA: TGCAGCGTTTCAGGGCCCCATGGCTACACCTTC
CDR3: CSVSGPHGYTF

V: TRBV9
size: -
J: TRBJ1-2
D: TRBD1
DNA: TGTGCCAGCAGCGACCGGGACAGGGCCGTTGGGGACGGCTACACCTTC
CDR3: CASSDRDRAVGDGYTF

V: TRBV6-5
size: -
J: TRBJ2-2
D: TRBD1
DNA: TGTGCCTCCCAGGGGGAAACCGGGGAGCTGTTTTTT
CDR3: CASQGETGELFF

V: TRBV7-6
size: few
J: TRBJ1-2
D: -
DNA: TGTGCCAGCAGCCTCCAGCAGGCGGGGTTCTCTGACTATGGCTACACCTTC
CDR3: CASSLQQAGFSDYGYTF

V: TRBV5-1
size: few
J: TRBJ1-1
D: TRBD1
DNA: TGCGCCAGCAGCTACCGGGACAGCTACATGAACACTGAAGCTTTCTTT
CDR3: CASSYRDSYMNTEAFF

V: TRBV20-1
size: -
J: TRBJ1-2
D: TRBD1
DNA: TGCAGTGCTAGAGTCGGACAGGGGGGCGGCTACACCTTC
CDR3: CSARVGQGGGYTF

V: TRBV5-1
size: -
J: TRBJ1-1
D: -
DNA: TGCGCCAGCAGCTTGGATGGCCCGGGGACTGAAGCTTTCTTT
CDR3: CASSLDGPGTEAFF

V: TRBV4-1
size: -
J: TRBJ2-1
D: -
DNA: TGCGCCAGCAGCCAAGGGCCGGGGGACAATGAGCAGTTCTTC
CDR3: CASSQGPGDNEQFF

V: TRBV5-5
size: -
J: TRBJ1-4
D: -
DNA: TGTGCCACCGCCCCCCTCGCGGCTAATGAAAAACTGTTTTTT
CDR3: CATAPLAANEKLFF

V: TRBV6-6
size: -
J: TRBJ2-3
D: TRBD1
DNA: TGTTCGGCGGGACAGGGTATCACAGATACGCAGTATTTT
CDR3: CSAGQGITDTQYF

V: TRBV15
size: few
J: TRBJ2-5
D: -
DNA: TGTGCCACCAGCAGACAGGGGATCCGAGAGACCCAGTACTTC
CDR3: CATSRQGIRETQYF

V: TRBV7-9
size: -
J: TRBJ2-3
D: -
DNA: TGTGCCAGCACCCCGAGGGGAGACACAGATACGCAGTATTTT
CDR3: CASTPRGDTDTQYF

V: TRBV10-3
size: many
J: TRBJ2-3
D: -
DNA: TGTGCCATCATGGACAAACGCACAGATACGCAGTATTTT
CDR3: CAIMDKRTDTQYF

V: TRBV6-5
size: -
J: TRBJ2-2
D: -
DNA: TGTGCCAGCAGTTACTCGAAAGGAAACACCGGGGAGCTGTTTTTT
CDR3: CASSYSKGNTGELFF

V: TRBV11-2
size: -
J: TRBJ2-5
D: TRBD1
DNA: TGTGCCAGCAGCTCCTCCTGGGACAGGGAAGAGACCCAGTACTTC
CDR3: CASSSSWDREETQYF

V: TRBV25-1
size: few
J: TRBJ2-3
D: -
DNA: TGTGCCAGCAGGTCAAGTGGGGCCAGCACAGATACGCAGTATTTT
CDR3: CASRSSGASTDTQYF

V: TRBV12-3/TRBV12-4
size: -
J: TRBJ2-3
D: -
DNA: TGTGCCAGCAGTTCTCAGGACTACTTGGCAGATACGCAGTATTTT
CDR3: CASSSQDYLADTQYF

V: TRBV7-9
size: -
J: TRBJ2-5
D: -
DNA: TGTGCCAGCAGCTTAGCGGTCTCCCTCGAGACCCAGTACTTC
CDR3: CASSLAVSLETQYF

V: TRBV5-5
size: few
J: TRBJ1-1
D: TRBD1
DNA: TGTGCCAGCGCCGGGACAGACATGAACACTGAAGCTTTCTTT
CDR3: CASAGTDMNTEAFF

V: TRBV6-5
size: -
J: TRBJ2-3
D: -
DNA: TGTGCCAGCAGTTACCTCCGAGTGAGGCTAGCGCCTAGCACAGATACGCAGTATTTT
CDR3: CASSYLRVRLAPSTDTQYF

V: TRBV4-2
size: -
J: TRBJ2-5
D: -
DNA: TGTGCCAGCAGCCAAGATAGAGTTCAAGAGACCCAGTACTTC
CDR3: CASSQDRVQETQYF

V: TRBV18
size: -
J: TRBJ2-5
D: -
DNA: TGTGCCAGCTCACCATCGACGTCGGGGAGGGAGACCCAGTACTTC
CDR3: CASSPSTSGRETQYF